The 28 T cell receptor beta chains listed next were all sequenced from one sample in a study of T cells in Graves' hyperthyroidism and ophthalmopathy. TCR beta CDR3 region amplification was performed from RNA transcripts. The primer set for the first-round RT-PCR of the TCR CDR3 was HTBI. MiXCR, run by TCRdb on the multiplex PCR reads, gives a single entry per CDR3 protein. Here the sample spans under 500,000 distinct CDR3 sequences, over 13% being singletons. The sample taken for sequencing was blood. These receptors all stem from a man aged 50 to 60 with Graves' ophthalmopathy.

The table lists this clonotype with many counts. The chain employs TRBV12-3 or TRBV12-4 and TRBJ2-2, with D possibly matching TRBD2 (6 bases). The CDR3 extends over 16 amino acids. The V gene lost 3 bases and the J gene lost 4 bases, with 15 bases spanning the gap. The CDR3 sequence: CASSFGGGVGTGELFF. CDR3 bases: TGTGCCAGCAGTTTCGGTGGAGGGGTGGGCACCGGGGAGCTGTTTTTT.

The chain carries TRBV12-3 or TRBV12-4 and TRBJ2-1; 14 positions agree with TRBD2. CDR3 length equals 19 residues. The V and J ends lost 6 bases and 0 bases, in that order; junction bases with no gene match: 10. CDR3 residues: CASRPHGTSGGSSYNEQFF. The CDR3 bases are TGTGCCAGCAGGCCGCACGGGACTAGCGGGGGTAGCTCCTACAATGAGCAGTTCTTC.

CDR3 amino acids: CASSLILAGYNEQFF. CDR3 nucleotides: TGTGCCAGCAGCTTAATACTAGCGGGATACAATGAGCAGTTCTTC. The gene calls are TRBV7-3 and TRBJ2-1; 10 bases line up with TRBD2. V gave up 1 base and J gave up 4 bases; unmatched junction bases: 1. CDR3 size: 15 residues. Germline assignment: CDR1 SGHTA and CDR2 FQGTGA.

The chain combines TRBV24-1 with TRBJ2-1; 14 nucleotides line up with TRBD2. The CDR3 is made up of 17 amino acids. The germline gives CDR1 KGHDR, CDR2 SFDVKD. Losses at the gene ends were 4 bases for V and 0 bases for J; bases not matched to a gene: 1. The CDR3, as DNA: TGTGCCACCAGTGAGGGGACTAGCGGGAGCTCCTACAATGAGCAGTTCTTC. It codes for CATSEGTSGSSYNEQFF.

This clonotype showed up just a few times. This sequence joins TRBV29-1 and TRBJ2-3, with 9 bases aligning to TRBD1. Germline loops: CDR1 SQVTM, CDR2 ANQGSEA. The CDR3 runs to 16 residues. With 6 bases clipped from V and 2 bases from J, the junction kept 12 bases outside the gene matches. CDR3 DNA: TGCAGCGTCGACGGGGGACAGGGTCCTAACACAGATACGCAGTATTTT. Encoded protein: CSVDGGQGPNTDTQYF.

The CDR3 DNA reads TGTGCCAGCAGTTCCCCGACAGGGACCTACGAGCAGTACTTC. The encoded protein is CASSSPTGTYEQYF. The rearrangement links TRBV6-1 to TRBJ2-7; 7 positions agree with TRBD1. Germline V gene sequence: CDR1 MNHNS, CDR2 SASEGT. With V trimmed by 5 bases and J by 2 bases, 6 bases remained unmatched. This CDR3 region has 14 residues.

This clonotype was observed many times. CDR3 in DNA: TGTGCCAGCAGCTTACAGGGTTTCACCGGGGAGCTGTTTTTT. Its protein is CASSLQGFTGELFF. The chain is built from TRBV11-2 and TRBJ2-2; possibly TRBD1 for D (5 bases). Trimming removed 2 bases at V and 4 bases at J, with 8 bases between. The germline CDR1 and CDR2 sequences are SGHAT and FQNNGV. CDR3 length: 14 residues.

This clonotype appeared many times. The chain is built from TRBV7-6 and TRBJ2-7; D is perhaps TRBD1 (5 bases). Germline V gene lookup returns CDR1 SGHVS and CDR2 FNYEAQ. This CDR3 is 13 amino acids long. Trimming took 4 bases from V and 1 from J, leaving 8 bases between them. CDR3 sequence (DNA): TGTGCCAGCAGCTCGGACACATCCTACGAGCAGTACTTC. It specifies CASSSDTSYEQYF.

The rearrangement uses TRBV19 and TRBJ2-5; tentative D call: TRBD1 (6 bases). This CDR3 has 14 residues. The germline V and J ends were trimmed by 6 bases and 1 base, with 12 bases remaining between them. CDR1 and CDR2 (germline): LNHDA, SQIVND (reference sequence). Here the CDR3 reads CASSTGTAQETQYF. CDR3 in DNA: TGTGCCAGTAGCACAGGGACGGCCCAAGAGACCCAGTACTTC.

This clonotype occurred many times. V is TRBV11-3 and J is TRBJ2-1, with D tentatively TRBD2 (6 bases). The CDR3 is 15 residues long. Trimming stripped 3 bases from V and 7 bases from J, with 16 bases between. Germline V gene lookup returns CDR1 SGHNT and CDR2 YENEEA. The CDR3 sequence is CASSLTTGANNEQFF. CDR3 nucleotide sequence: TGTGCCAGCAGCTTGACTACGGGAGCTAATAATGAGCAGTTCTTC.

This clonotype was detected once. The chain carries TRBV2 and TRBJ1-2, with TRBD1 matching over 7 bases. The ends lost 0 bases at V and 3 bases at J; junction bases unmatched: 7. Per the germline V gene, CDR1 is SNHLY and CDR2 is FYNNEI. This CDR3 is 16 amino acids long. The chain's CDR3 is CASSEAPPTGDYGYTF. CDR3 DNA: TGTGCCAGCAGTGAAGCGCCACCTACAGGGGACTATGGCTACACCTTC.

This clonotype has just one count. The chain carries TRBV29-1 and TRBJ2-4; the D is unclear. V shed 5 bases and J shed 1 base, with 15 bases lying between them. Germline V gene sequence: CDR1 SQVTM, CDR2 ANQGSEA. This CDR3 is 15 amino acids long. CDR3: CSVTYGHGAKNIQYF. CDR3 in DNA: TGCAGCGTTACCTATGGTCACGGCGCCAAAAACATTCAGTACTTC.

The chain combines TRBV15 with TRBJ2-7, with D perhaps TRBD2 (5 bases). V dropped 8 bases and J dropped 6 bases, with 26 bases sitting between them. The CDR3 is made up of 16 amino acids. Germline V gene data show CDR1 as LNHNV and CDR2 as YYDKDF (reference sequence). The CDR3 coding sequence is TGTGCCACCCGTCTCTCGTTGACGGTGCCGAGGGCCGAGCAGTACTTC. It is translated as CATRLSLTVPRAEQYF.

On this clonotype itself: Just one base apart from a much larger clone, this may be a read error. This chain links TRBV3-1 with TRBJ2-1; D might be TRBD2 (6 bases). CDR1 and CDR2 (germline): LGHDT, YNNKEL (reference sequence). The CDR3 has 15 residues. The CDR3 here is CAGSQGRTIYNEQFF. The CDR3 nucleotides read TGTGCCGGCAGCCAAGGGCGGACTATCTACAATGAGCAGTTCTTC.

Ten or more counts support this clonotype. The chain joins TRBV28 to TRBJ1-1; no firm D call. The CDR3 totals 13 residues. The germline V gene encodes CDR1 MDHEN and CDR2 SYDVKM. Trimming cost V 8 bases and J 1 base, with 11 bases left between them. CDR3 DNA sequence: TGTGCCAGCTCTCTCGTGGGGAACACTGAAGCTTTCTTT. As protein: CASSLVGNTEAFF. Supplemented by reference TRBV28 and TRBJ1-1, the full variable domain reads DVKVTQSSRYLVKRTGEKVFLECVQDMDHENMFWYRQDPGLGLRLIYFSYDVKMKEKGDIPEGYSVSREKKERFSLILESASTNQTSMYLCASSLVGNTEAFFGQGTRLTVV.

The V and J genes are TRBV7-2 and TRBJ2-3; 11 positions agree with TRBD2. V trimming: 1 base; J trimming: 3 bases; junction bases outside the gene matches: 9. Germline V gene data show CDR1 as SGHTA and CDR2 as FQGNSA. This CDR3 is 18 amino acids long. CDR3 nucleotide sequence: TGTGCCAGCAGCTTAGTTAGTACTAGCGGGAGCGGTACAGATACGCAGTATTTT. This encodes CASSLVSTSGSGTDTQYF.

This clonotype was counted many times. The chain joins TRBV20-1 to TRBJ2-7; no definite D call. V lost 3 bases and J lost 6, with 9 bases in between. The CDR3 has 11 residues. Germline V gene lookup returns CDR1 DFQATT and CDR2 SNEGSKA (reference sequence). The CDR3 nucleotides read TGCAGTGCTAGTCGTGTAGGCGAGCAGTACTTC. Translation: CSASRVGEQYF.

CDR3 bases: TGTGCCATCGCGACAGGCTACACAGATACGCAGTATTTT. Translating it yields CAIATGYTDTQYF. J is TRBJ2-3 and V is TRBV10-3; possible D gene TRBD1, 6 bases. V lost 8 bases and J 2 bases, leaving 11 bases between the germline ends. Germline V gene sequence: CDR1 ENHRY, CDR2 SYGVKD. The CDR3 totals 13 residues.

This rearrangement joins TRBV12-3 or TRBV12-4 to TRBJ2-3, with TRBD2 as a possible D gene (6 bases). The CDR3 length is 15 residues. With 5 bases removed from V and 2 bases from J, the gap between germline ends came to 14 bases. CDR3 sequence: CASSQTRDFTDTQYF. The CDR3 region has the DNA TGTGCCAGCAGTCAAACTAGGGACTTCACAGATACGCAGTATTTT.

The table lists this clonotype with many counts. The gene calls are TRBV4-1 and TRBJ2-1, with 7 bases identical to TRBD2. Germline V gene sequence: CDR1 MGHRA, CDR2 YSYEKL. J was trimmed by 3 bases and V by 1 base; bases with no gene match: 3. The CDR3 runs 15 residues. CDR3 DNA sequence: TGCGCCAGCAGCCAAGGCGGGAGCGTCTACAATGAGCAGTTCTTC. Translated: CASSQGGSVYNEQFF.

V and J are TRBV20-1 and TRBJ1-3; 7 positions agree with TRBD1. The V and J ends lost 2 bases and 0 bases, in that order; junction bases with no gene match: 10. CDR3 length: 17 amino acids. Germline values: CDR1 DFQATT, CDR2 SNEGSKA (reference sequence). CDR3 amino acids: CSARPYRDRASGNTIYF. Here the CDR3 DNA reads TGCAGTGCTAGACCCTATCGGGACAGAGCCTCTGGAAACACCATATATTTT.

In this sample, this clonotype turned up a few times. The chain combines TRBV28 with TRBJ2-7; a weak D match, TRBD2 (6 bases). Germline V gives CDR1 MDHEN, CDR2 SYDVKM. The CDR3 is 13 amino acids. The V gene lost 7 bases and the J gene lost 4 bases, with 14 bases spanning the gap. The CDR3 bases are TGTGCCAGCACTCCGGGGGATTGGTACGAGCAGTACTTC. It translates to CASTPGDWYEQYF.

At least ten counts were recorded for this clonotype. The gene calls are TRBV7-2 and TRBJ2-1; 9 nucleotides align to TRBD2. The CDR3 extends over 14 amino acids. Per the germline V gene, CDR1 is SGHTA and CDR2 is FQGNSA. V trimming: 4 bases; J trimming: 3 bases; junction bases outside the gene matches: 1. The CDR3 bases are TGTGCCAGCAGCTCAGCGGGAGGCTACAATGAGCAGTTCTTC. Translating it yields CASSSAGGYNEQFF. Using reference TRBV7-2 and TRBJ2-1 for the parts outside the CDR3, the full variable domain is GAGVSQSPSNKVTEKGKDVELRCDPISGHTALYWYRQSLGQGLEFLIYFQGNSAPDKSGLPSDRFSAERTGGSVSTLTIQRTQQEDSAVYLCASSSAGGYNEQFFGPGTRLTVL.

This clonotype has more than one count but fewer than ten. The V gene is TRBV4-1, the J gene TRBJ1-1; tentatively, D is TRBD1 (5 bases). Germline V CDR1 and CDR2: MGHRA, YSYEKL. Trimming removed 3 bases at V and 1 base at J, with 6 bases between. The CDR3 covers 13 residues. The CDR3 region has the DNA TGCGCCAGCAGCCAGGACAAGAACACTGAAGCTTTCTTT. Protein product: CASSQDKNTEAFF.

This clonotype was detected ten times or more. The rearrangement uses TRBV27 and TRBJ2-7; possibly TRBD1 for D (6 bases). The germline CDR1 and CDR2 sequences are MNHEY and SMNVEV (reference sequence). V was cut by 5 bases and J by 7 bases, with 24 bases left in between. CDR3 length: 16 residues. CDR3 residues: CASSPLRVWRTGEQYF. The DNA for the CDR3 is TGTGCCAGCAGTCCACTCCGTGTATGGCGAACAGGGGAGCAGTACTTC.

In its sample, this clonotype was seen many times. This chain joins TRBV5-4 and TRBJ2-2, with 7 positions matching TRBD2. The junction had 7 bases not matched to a gene; V was cut back by 4 bases and J by 4 bases. CDR1 and CDR2 from the germline V gene are SGHNT and YYREEE (reference sequence). The CDR3 covers 15 residues. DNA for the CDR3: TGTGCCAGCAGCCAGGGCGGGAGAAGCACCGGGGAGCTGTTTTTT. Translating gives CASSQGGRSTGELFF.

This clonotype occurred many times. The chain joins TRBV5-1 to TRBJ2-7; 7 nucleotides match TRBD2. The CDR3 is made up of 15 amino acids. Germline V lookup: CDR1 SGHRS, CDR2 YFSETQ. The junction had 13 bases not matched to a gene; V was cut back by 5 bases and J by 5 bases. The CDR3 is CASSLTGRERDEQYF. The CDR3 DNA reads as TGCGCCAGCAGTTTGACGGGGCGGGAGCGCGACGAGCAGTACTTC.

This clonotype was seen a handful of times. The chain joins TRBV5-1 to TRBJ2-1, with 11 positions matching TRBD2. Looked up from germline, CDR1 is SGHRS and CDR2 is YFSETQ. This CDR3 spans 19 amino acids. V lost 0 bases and J lost 0; bases outside the gene matches: 8. The CDR3 region has the DNA TGCGCCAGCAGCTTGGCCCAAGGACTAGCGGGTCTCTCCTACAATGAGCAGTTCTTC. Amino acids: CASSLAQGLAGLSYNEQFF.